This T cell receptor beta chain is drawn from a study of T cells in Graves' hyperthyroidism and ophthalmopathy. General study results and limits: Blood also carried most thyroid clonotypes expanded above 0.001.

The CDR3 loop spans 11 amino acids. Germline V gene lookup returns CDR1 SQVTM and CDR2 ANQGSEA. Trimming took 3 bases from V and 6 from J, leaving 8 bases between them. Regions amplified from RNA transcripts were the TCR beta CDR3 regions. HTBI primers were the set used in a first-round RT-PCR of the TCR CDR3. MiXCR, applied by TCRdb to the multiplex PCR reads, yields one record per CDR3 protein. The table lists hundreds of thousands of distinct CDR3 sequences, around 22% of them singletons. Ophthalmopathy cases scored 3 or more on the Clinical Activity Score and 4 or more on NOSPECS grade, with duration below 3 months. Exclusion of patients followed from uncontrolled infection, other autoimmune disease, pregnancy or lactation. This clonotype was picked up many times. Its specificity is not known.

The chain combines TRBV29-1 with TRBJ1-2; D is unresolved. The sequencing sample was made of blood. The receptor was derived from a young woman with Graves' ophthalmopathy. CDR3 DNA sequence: TGCAGCGTTGAGCAGGAGAATGGCTACACCTTC. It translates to CSVEQENGYTF.